The 14 T cell receptor beta chains given below trace back to one sample, sequenced in a study of T cells after yellow fever vaccination. TCRdb itself ran the 5' RACE reads through MiXCR, one entry per CDR3 protein. Of 250,000 to 400,000 distinct CDR3 sequences in the sample, around 4.3% were seen once. The source was PBMCs, collected 15 days after the yellow fever booster vaccination. These receptors came from a young man who received the YFV17D yellow fever vaccine.

This clonotype was detected a few times. This chain links TRBV7-9 with TRBJ2-1, with TRBD2 matching over 8 bases. Trimming took 11 bases from V and 9 from J; bases not matched to a gene: 6. Germline V gene lookup returns CDR1 SEHNR and CDR2 FQNEAQ (reference sequence). The CDR3 consists of 11 residues. DNA of the CDR3: TGTGCCCCCCGGGGGGGGATTGAGCAGTTCTTC. Protein product: CAPRGGIEQFF.

A few counts support this clonotype. The chain is built from TRBV29-1 and TRBJ1-1, with D possibly TRBD1 on 5 matching bases. V gave up 4 bases and J gave up 5 bases, with 14 bases separating them. Germline V gene lookup returns CDR1 SQVTM and CDR2 ANQGSEA. The CDR3 is made up of 13 amino acids. The CDR3 is CSVGAGTGTEAFF. The CDR3, as DNA: TGCAGCGTTGGCGCCGGGACCGGGACTGAAGCTTTCTTT.

V is TRBV6-1 and J is TRBJ1-5; a possible D gene is TRBD1 (5 bases). CDR1 and CDR2 from the germline V gene are MNHNS and SASEGT. V was shortened by 5 bases and J by 2 bases, with 10 bases between the two germline ends. The CDR3 covers 14 residues. The CDR3 DNA is TGTGCCAGCAGTCACGGAGGGGGCAATCAGCCCCAGCATTTT. This encodes CASSHGGGNQPQHF.

The chain joins TRBV7-2 to TRBJ1-1, with D possibly TRBD1 on 6 matching bases. Trimming took 2 bases from V and 7 from J, leaving 11 bases between them. The CDR3 has 13 amino acids. Germline loops: CDR1 SGHTA, CDR2 FQGNSA. The CDR3 reads CASSLLDSLEAFF. Written as DNA, the CDR3 is TGTGCCAGCAGCTTATTGGACAGCCTTGAAGCTTTCTTT. The whole variable domain, filled in from reference TRBV7-2 and TRBJ1-1, reads GAGVSQSPSNKVTEKGKDVELRCDPISGHTALYWYRQSLGQGLEFLIYFQGNSAPDKSGLPSDRFSAERTGGSVSTLTIQRTQQEDSAVYLCASSLLDSLEAFFGQGTRLTVV.

This clonotype has only a few counts. The chain combines TRBV7-7 with TRBJ2-2; the match to TRBD2 covers 9 bases. This CDR3 contains 16 residues. Unmatched junction bases numbered 10, after V lost 5 bases and J lost 6 bases. CDR1 SSHAT and CDR2 FNYEAQ come from the germline V gene (reference sequence). The DNA for the CDR3 is TGTGCCAGCAGCCCCCTCCGCCTAGCGGGGCCCGGGGAGCTGTTTTTT. Its translation: CASSPLRLAGPGELFF.

This clonotype was recorded at least ten times. This sequence joins TRBV4-3 and TRBJ2-7; 10 bases agree with TRBD2. CDR1 and CDR2 (germline): LGHNA, YSLEER. V shed 5 bases, J shed 7 bases, and the junction held 11 bases outside the gene matches. The length of the CDR3 is 15 residues. Here the CDR3 DNA reads TGCGCCAGCAGCATTAATAGCGGGGGGCCTTCGGAGCAGTACTTC. Encoded protein: CASSINSGGPSEQYF.

This clonotype was found a few times. The chain joins TRBV5-1 to TRBJ1-4; 11 bases line up with TRBD1. V was clipped by 3 bases and J by 8 bases; unmatched bases: 6. The CDR3 is 15 amino acids. CDR1 SGHRS and CDR2 YFSETQ come from the germline V gene. In DNA, the CDR3 is TGCGCCAGCAGCTCACGGACAGGGGGCCCCGAAAAACTGTTTTTT. Its translation is CASSSRTGGPEKLFF.

This clonotype was detected many times. The chain recombines TRBV5-1 with TRBJ1-2; D remains unclear. Germline V gene lookup returns CDR1 SGHRS and CDR2 YFSETQ. The ends were cut back, 2 bases at V and 4 bases at J, with 18 bases in the middle. The length of the CDR3 is 16 residues. The CDR3 nucleotides read TGCGCCAGCAGCTTAGGGTCCCCTGTGTTCTCCTATGGCTACACCTTC. It yields the protein CASSLGSPVFSYGYTF.

This clonotype has ten or more counts. The V gene is TRBV6-2 or TRBV6-3, the J gene TRBJ2-7; the match to TRBD1 covers 9 bases. Germline loops: CDR1 MNHEY, CDR2 SVGEGT. The CDR3 consists of 16 residues. J was trimmed by 5 bases and V by 2 bases; bases with no gene match: 10. The CDR3 DNA sequence: TGTGCCAGCAGTTACATTCGTGGGACAGGGTCCCACGAGCAGTACGTC. It yields the protein CASSYIRGTGSHEQYV.

The table lists this clonotype with a few counts. The chain couples TRBV4-3 to TRBJ2-5; TRBD1 matches 8 bases. This CDR3 is built from 16 residues. The germline V gene encodes CDR1 LGHNA and CDR2 YSLEER. V shed 3 bases, J shed 5 bases, and the junction held 11 bases outside the gene matches. The CDR3 DNA is TGCGCCAGCAGCCAGGGCCCAGGGACAGGTGGGGAGACCCAGTACTTC. It yields the protein CASSQGPGTGGETQYF.

This clonotype was counted at least ten times. The genes are TRBV7-9 and TRBJ1-1; possibly TRBD1 for D (5 bases). V gave up 5 bases and J gave up 4 bases, with 11 bases separating them. This CDR3 region has 13 residues. In germline, CDR1 is SEHNR, CDR2 FQNEAQ (reference sequence). CDR3 sequence: CASSREGFTEAFF. CDR3 DNA: TGTGCCAGCAGCCGCGAGGGGTTCACTGAAGCTTTCTTT.

This clonotype was seen a handful of times. The chain employs TRBV5-1 and TRBJ1-1, with D tentatively TRBD1 (5 bases). Per germline, CDR1 SGHRS and CDR2 YFSETQ. Trimming shortened V by 0 bases and J by 8 bases, and 11 bases separated the two germline ends. The CDR3 contains 13 residues. CDR3 in amino acids: CASSLGQGEEAFF. CDR3 sequence (DNA): TGCGCCAGCAGCTTGGGGCAGGGCGAAGAAGCTTTCTTT.

The sample holds a few counts of this clonotype. The chain employs TRBV7-3 and TRBJ2-2; D unclear. Trimming pared 5 bases from V and 0 bases from J, leaving 10 bases between. Looked up from germline, CDR1 is SGHTA and CDR2 is FQGTGA. This CDR3 spans 15 amino acids. The CDR3 sequence: CASSVSGSNTGELFF. DNA for the CDR3: TGTGCCAGCAGCGTATCCGGGTCGAACACCGGGGAGCTGTTTTTT. The whole variable domain, remainder taken from reference TRBV7-3 and TRBJ2-2, is GAGVSQTPSNKVTEKGKYVELRCDPISGHTALYWYRQSLGQGPEFLIYFQGTGAADDSGLPNDRFFAVRPEGSVSTLKIQRTERGDSAVYLCASSVSGSNTGELFFGEGSRLTVL.

The chain couples TRBV4-1 to TRBJ2-1; a weak D match, TRBD1 (6 bases). Trimming took 1 base from V and 8 from J, leaving 21 bases between them. CDR1 MGHRA and CDR2 YSYEKL come from the germline V gene. The length of the CDR3 is 17 residues. CDR3 sequence: CASSQVLGAGFFDEQFF. CDR3 nucleotides: TGCGCCAGCAGCCAAGTCCTGGGGGCAGGGTTCTTCGATGAGCAGTTCTTC.